This note documents a single T cell receptor (beta chain) sequence. Antigen unknown. CDR3 size: 16 residues. Deletions cut 5 bases from V and 8 bases from J, with 21 bases between. The V gene's germline CDR1 is SGHTA and CDR2 FQGNSA. These data originate in a study of lymphopenia after photon versus proton radiotherapy. The study's findings and limits: Larger post-nadir TCR diversity loss correlated inversely with survival in deceased patients. After the lymphocyte nadir, photon-treated repertoires showed oligoclonal expansion, especially of CD8+ Temra cells. Proton therapy kept repertoires fairly stable, unlike photons, which gained effector/memory cells. Only patients who died were analyzed for survival; proton advantage is unproven.

TCRdb's copy holds only in-frame clones and misses some; the assay was immunoSEQ multiplex PCR. This table holds 26,000 or so clones, around 85% found once. This clonotype was obtained from a man in his thirties or forties with gastric cancer. The starting material was peripheral blood, obtained from a patient treated with photon-based radiotherapy. The chain has TRBV7-2 and TRBJ1-4; D is perhaps TRBD1 (5 bases). CDR3 bases: TGTGCCAGCAGCCAACCTTACCATCAGGGTGGGGAAAAACTGTTTTTT. Amino acids: CASSQPYHQGGEKLFF.